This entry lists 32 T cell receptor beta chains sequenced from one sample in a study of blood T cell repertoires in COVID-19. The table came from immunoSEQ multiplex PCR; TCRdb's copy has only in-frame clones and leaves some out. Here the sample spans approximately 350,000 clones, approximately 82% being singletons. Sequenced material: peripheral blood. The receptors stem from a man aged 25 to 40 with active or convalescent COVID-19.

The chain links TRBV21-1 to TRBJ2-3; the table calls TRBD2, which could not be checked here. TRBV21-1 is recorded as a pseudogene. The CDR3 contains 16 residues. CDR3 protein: CASSRLAGGCTDTQYF. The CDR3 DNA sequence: TGTGCCAGCAGCAGACTAGCGGGAGGGTGCACAGATACGCAGTATTTT.

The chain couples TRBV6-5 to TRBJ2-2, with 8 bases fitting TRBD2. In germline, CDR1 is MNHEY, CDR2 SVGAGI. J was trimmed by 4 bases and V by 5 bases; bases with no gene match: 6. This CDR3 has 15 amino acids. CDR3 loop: CASSHRAGGTGELFF. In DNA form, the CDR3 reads TGTGCCAGCAGTCACAGGGCGGGGGGCACCGGGGAGCTGTTTTTT.

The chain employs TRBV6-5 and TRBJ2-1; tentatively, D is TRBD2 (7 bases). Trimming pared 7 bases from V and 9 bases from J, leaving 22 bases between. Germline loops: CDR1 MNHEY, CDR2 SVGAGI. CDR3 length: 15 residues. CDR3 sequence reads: CASTSAIHRGGEQFF. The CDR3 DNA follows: TGTGCCAGCACCTCCGCGATCCATAGGGGGGGTGAGCAGTTCTTC.

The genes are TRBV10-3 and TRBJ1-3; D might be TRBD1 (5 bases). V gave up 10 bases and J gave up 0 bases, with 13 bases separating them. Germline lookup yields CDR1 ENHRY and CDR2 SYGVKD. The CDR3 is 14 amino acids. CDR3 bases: TGTGCCACCTCGGGGGGGGGCTCTGGAAACACCATATATTTT. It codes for CATSGGGSGNTIYF.

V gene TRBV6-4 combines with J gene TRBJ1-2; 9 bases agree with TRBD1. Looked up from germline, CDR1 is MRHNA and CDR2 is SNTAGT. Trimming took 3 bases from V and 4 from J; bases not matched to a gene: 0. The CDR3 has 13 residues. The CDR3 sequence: CASSETGGYGYTF. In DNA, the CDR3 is TGTGCCAGCAGTGAGACAGGGGGCTATGGCTACACCTTC.

The CDR3 nucleotides are TGTGCCAGCAGTCAAAATGACAGGGGGCTAGGAGAGCAGTACTTC. Residues: CASSQNDRGLGEQYF. V gene TRBV7-2 combines with J gene TRBJ2-7; 10 bases map to TRBD1. CDR1 and CDR2 from the germline V gene are SGHTA and FQGNSA. The CDR3 has 15 amino acids. V gave up 6 bases and J gave up 7 bases; unmatched junction bases: 12.

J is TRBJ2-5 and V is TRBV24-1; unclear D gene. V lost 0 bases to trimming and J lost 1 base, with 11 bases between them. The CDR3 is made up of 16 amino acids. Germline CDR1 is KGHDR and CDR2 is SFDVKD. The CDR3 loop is CATSDLMSDIQETQYF. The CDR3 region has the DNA TGTGCCACCAGTGATTTGATGTCAGACATCCAAGAGACCCAGTACTTC.

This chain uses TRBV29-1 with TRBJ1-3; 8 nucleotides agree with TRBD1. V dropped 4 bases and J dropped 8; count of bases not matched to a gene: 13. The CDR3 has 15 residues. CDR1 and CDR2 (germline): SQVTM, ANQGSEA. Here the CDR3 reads CSVVWGPGQADTIYF. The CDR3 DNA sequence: TGCAGCGTTGTTTGGGGACCGGGACAGGCGGACACCATATATTTT.

The DNA of the CDR3 is TGTGCCAGCAGCGCGATAGGACTGGGGTCCGGGGCTTTCTTT. It yields the protein CASSAIGLGSGAFF. The chain couples TRBV3-1 (or the pseudogene TRBV3-2) to TRBJ1-1, with D hard to call. Trimming stripped 5 bases from V and 11 bases from J, with 21 bases between. In germline, CDR1 is LGHDT, CDR2 YNNKEL (reference sequence). This CDR3 comprises 14 residues.

The CDR3 is CASSLNMFTEAFF. The CDR3 region has the DNA TGTGCCAGCAGTTTGAACATGTTCACTGAAGCTTTCTTT. The chain links TRBV6-5 to TRBJ1-1; the D is unclear. Trimming cost V 4 bases and J 4 bases, with 10 bases left between them. Germline V CDR1 and CDR2: MNHEY, SVGAGI. CDR3 length equals 13 residues.

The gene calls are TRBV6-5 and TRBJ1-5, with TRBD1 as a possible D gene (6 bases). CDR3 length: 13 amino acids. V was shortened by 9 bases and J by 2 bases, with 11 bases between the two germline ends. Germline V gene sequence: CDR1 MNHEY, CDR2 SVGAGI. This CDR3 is CARGGGGNQPQHF. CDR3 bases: TGTGCCAGAGGGGGAGGGGGCAATCAGCCCCAGCATTTT.

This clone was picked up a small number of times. CDR3 in amino acids: CASSYRVSGANVLTF. The CDR3 DNA is TGTGCCAGCAGTTACCGAGTCTCTGGGGCCAACGTCCTGACTTTC. The V and J genes are TRBV6-2 or TRBV6-3 and TRBJ2-6; D is uncertain. The CDR3 contains 15 residues. The germline V gene has CDR1 MNHEY and CDR2 SVGEGT. V was pared by 2 bases and J by 0 bases, with 5 bases between.

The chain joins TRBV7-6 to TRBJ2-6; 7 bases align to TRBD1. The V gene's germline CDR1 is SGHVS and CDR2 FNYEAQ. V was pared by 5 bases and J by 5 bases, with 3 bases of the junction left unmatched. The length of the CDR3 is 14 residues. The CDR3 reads CASSQGGWANVLTF. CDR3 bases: TGTGCCAGCAGCCAAGGGGGCTGGGCCAACGTCCTGACTTTC.

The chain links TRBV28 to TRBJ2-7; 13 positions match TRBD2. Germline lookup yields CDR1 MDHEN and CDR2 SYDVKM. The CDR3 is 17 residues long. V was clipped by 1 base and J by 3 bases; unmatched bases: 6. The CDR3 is CASSLSTSGRNLYEQYF. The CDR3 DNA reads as TGTGCCAGCAGTTTATCGACTAGCGGGAGGAACCTCTACGAGCAGTACTTC.

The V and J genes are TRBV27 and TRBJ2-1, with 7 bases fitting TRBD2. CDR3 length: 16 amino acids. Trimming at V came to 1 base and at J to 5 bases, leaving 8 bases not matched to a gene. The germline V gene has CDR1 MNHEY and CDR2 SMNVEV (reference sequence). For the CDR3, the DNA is TGTGCCAGCAGTTTATTAGCACTAGCGATCAACAATGAGCAGTTCTTC. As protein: CASSLLALAINNEQFF.

The CDR3 loop reads CASSQDYNFLGEPQHF. DNA for the CDR3: TGCGCCAGCAGCCAAGATTATAACTTTCTGGGAGAGCCCCAGCATTTT. The V and J genes are TRBV4-1 and TRBJ1-5; D is uncertain. Germline V gene data show CDR1 as MGHRA and CDR2 as YSYEKL. The CDR3 runs to 16 residues. Trimming cost V 0 bases and J 8 bases, with 17 bases left between them.

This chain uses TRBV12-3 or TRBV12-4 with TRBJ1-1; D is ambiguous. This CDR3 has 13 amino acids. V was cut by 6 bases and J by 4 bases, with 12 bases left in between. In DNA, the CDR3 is TGTGCCAGCAGCCTGACATTGACCACTGAAGCTTTCTTT. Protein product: CASSLTLTTEAFF.

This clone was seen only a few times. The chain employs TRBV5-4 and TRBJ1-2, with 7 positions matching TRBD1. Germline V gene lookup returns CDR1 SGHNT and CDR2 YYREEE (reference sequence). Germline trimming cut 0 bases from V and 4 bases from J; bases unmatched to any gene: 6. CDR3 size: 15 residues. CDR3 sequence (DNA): TGTGCCAGCAGCTTGGTGAAGGGGGCGTCCTATGGCTACACCTTC. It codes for CASSLVKGASYGYTF.

CDR3 amino acids: CASSATGGRGTEAFF. CDR3 nucleotides: TGTGCCAGTAGTGCGACAGGGGGCCGGGGCACTGAAGCTTTCTTT. J is TRBJ1-1 and V is TRBV19, with TRBD1 matching over 10 bases. The germline CDR1 and CDR2 sequences are LNHDA and SQIVND (reference sequence). The CDR3 spans 15 residues. V trimming: 5 bases; J trimming: 4 bases; junction bases outside the gene matches: 7. The variable domain in full, completed from reference TRBV19 and TRBJ1-1, reads DGGITQSPKYLFRKEGQNVTLSCEQNLNHDAMYWYRQDPGQGLRLIYYSQIVNDFQKGDIAEGYSVSREKKESFPLTVTSAQKNPTAFYLCASSATGGRGTEAFFGQGTRLTVV.

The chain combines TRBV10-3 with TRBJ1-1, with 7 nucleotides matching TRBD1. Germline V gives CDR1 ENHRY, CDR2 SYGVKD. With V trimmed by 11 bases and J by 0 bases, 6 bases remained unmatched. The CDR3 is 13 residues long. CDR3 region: CAAGTDMNTEAFF. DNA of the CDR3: TGTGCCGCAGGGACAGACATGAACACTGAAGCTTTCTTT.

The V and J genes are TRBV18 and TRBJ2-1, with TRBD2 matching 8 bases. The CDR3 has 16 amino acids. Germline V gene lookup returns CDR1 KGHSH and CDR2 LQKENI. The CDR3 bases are TGTGCAGCGAAAGGGGCCCAGCGGGGGAGAAACAATGAGCAGTTCTTC. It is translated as CAAKGAQRGRNNEQFF. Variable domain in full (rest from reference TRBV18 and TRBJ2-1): NAGVMQNPRHLVRRRGQEARLRCSPMKGHSHVYWYRQLPEEGLKFMVYLQKENIIDESGMPKERFSAEFPKEGPSILRIQQVVRGDSAAYFCAAKGAQRGRNNEQFFGPGTRLTVL.

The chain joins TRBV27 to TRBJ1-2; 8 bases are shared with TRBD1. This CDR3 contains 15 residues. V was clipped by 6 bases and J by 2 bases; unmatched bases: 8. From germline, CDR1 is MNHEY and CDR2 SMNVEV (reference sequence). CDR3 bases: TGTGCCAGCAGACATAGGACAGGGCGAAACTATGGCTACACCTTC. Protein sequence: CASRHRTGRNYGYTF.

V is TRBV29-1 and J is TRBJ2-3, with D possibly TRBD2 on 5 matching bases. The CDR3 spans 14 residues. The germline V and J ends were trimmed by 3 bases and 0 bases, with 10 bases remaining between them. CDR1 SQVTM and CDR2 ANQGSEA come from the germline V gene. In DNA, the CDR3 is TGCAGCGTTGACCGGGGAGTTAGCACAGATACGCAGTATTTT. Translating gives CSVDRGVSTDTQYF.

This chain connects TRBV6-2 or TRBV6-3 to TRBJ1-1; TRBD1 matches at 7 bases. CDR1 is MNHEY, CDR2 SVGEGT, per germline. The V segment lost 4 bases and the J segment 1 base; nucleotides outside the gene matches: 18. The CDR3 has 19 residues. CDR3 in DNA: TGTGCCAGCAGTTCCTTCCTGAGGGGCAGGGGGAAGGGGAACACTGAAGCTTTCTTT. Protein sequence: CASSSFLRGRGKGNTEAFF.

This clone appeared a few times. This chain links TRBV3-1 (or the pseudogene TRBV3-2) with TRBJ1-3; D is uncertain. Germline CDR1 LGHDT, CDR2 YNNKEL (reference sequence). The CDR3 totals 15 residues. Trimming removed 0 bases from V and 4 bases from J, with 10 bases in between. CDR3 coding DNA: TGTGCCAGCAGCCAAGATGCTAAATCAGGAAACACCATATATTTT. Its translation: CASSQDAKSGNTIYF.

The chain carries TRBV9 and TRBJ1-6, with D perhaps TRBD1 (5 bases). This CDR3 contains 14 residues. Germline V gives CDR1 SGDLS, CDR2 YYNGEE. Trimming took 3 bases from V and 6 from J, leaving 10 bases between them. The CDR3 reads CASSEGVGNSPLHF. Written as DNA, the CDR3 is TGTGCCAGCAGCGAAGGGGTTGGTAATTCACCCCTCCACTTT.

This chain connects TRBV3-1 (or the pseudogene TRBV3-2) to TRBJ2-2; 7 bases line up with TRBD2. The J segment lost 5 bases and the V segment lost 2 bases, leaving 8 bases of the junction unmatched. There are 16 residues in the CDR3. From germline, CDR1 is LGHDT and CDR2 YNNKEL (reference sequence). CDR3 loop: CASSQKGGGETGELFF. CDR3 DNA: TGTGCCAGCAGCCAAAAGGGCGGGGGAGAAACCGGGGAGCTGTTTTTT.

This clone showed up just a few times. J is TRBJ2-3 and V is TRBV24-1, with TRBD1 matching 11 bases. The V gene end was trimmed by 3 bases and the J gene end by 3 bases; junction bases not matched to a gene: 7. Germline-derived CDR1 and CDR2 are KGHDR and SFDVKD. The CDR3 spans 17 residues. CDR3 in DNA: TGTGCCACCAGTGATCCAGGACAGGGGGCGGCGACAGATACGCAGTATTTT. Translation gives CATSDPGQGAATDTQYF.

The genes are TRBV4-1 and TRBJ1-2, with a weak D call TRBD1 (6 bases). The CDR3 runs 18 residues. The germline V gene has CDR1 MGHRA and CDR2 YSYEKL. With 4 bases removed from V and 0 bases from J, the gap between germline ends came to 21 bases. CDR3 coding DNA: TGCGCCAGCAGCCCGTTTTATTCAGGACAGCTAGCTAACTATGGCTACACCTTC. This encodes CASSPFYSGQLANYGYTF.

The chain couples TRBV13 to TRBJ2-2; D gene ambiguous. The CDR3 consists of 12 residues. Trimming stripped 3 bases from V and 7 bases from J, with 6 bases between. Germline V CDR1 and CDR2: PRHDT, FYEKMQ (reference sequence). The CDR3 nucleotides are TGTGCCAGCAGCTTCGAGGTCGGGGAGCTGTTTTTT. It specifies CASSFEVGELFF.

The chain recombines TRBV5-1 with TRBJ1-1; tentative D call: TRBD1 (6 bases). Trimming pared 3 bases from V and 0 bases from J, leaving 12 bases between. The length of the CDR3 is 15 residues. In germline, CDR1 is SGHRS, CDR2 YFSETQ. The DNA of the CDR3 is TGCGCCAGCAGCTCTCAACAGGGAATGAACACTGAAGCTTTCTTT. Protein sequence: CASSSQQGMNTEAFF.

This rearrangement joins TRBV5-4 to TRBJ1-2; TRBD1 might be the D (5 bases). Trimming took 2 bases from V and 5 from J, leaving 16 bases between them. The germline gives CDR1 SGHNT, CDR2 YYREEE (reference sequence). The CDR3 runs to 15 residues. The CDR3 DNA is TGTGCCAGCAGCTTTTTTTGGACAAGGACGTATGGCTACACCTTC. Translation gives CASSFFWTRTYGYTF.